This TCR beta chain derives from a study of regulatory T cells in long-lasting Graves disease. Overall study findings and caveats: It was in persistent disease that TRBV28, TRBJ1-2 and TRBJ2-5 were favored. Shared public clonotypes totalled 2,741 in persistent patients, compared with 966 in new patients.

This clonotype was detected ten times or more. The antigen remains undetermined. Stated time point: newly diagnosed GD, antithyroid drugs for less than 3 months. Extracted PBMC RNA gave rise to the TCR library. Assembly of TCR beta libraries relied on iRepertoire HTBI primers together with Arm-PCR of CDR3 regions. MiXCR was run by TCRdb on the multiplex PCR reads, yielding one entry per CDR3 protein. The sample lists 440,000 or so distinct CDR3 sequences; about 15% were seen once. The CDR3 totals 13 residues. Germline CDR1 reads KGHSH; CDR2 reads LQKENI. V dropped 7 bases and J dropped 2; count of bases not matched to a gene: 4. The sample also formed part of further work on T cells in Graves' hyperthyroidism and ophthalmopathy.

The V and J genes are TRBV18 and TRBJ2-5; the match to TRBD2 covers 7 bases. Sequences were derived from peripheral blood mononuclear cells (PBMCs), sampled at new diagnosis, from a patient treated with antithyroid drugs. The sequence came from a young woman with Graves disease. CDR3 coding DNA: TGTGCCAGCTACGGGACTACTCAAGAGACCCAGTACTTC. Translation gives CASYGTTQETQYF.